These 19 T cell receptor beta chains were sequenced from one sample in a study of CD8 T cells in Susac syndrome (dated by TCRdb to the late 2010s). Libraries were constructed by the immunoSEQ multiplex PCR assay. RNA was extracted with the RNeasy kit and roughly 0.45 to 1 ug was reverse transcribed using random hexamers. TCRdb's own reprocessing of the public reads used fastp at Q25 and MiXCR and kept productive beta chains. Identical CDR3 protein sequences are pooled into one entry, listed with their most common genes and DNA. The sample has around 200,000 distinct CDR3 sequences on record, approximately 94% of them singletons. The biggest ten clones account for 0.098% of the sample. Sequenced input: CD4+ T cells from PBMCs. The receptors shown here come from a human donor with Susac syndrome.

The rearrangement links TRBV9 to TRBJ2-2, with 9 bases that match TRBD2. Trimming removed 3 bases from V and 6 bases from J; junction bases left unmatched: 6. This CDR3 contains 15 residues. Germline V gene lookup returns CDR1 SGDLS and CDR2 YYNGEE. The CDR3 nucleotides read TGTGCCAGCAGCGCGCCGGGCGGGGGGGCCGGGGAGCTGTTTTTT. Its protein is CASSAPGGGAGELFF.

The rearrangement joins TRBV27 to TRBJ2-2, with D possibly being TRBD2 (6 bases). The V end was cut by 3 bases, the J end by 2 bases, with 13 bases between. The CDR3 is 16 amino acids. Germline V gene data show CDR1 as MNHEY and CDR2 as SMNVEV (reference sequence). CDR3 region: CASSFSRTTNTGELFF. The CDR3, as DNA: TGTGCCAGCAGTTTCTCCCGGACTACCAACACCGGGGAGCTGTTTTTT.

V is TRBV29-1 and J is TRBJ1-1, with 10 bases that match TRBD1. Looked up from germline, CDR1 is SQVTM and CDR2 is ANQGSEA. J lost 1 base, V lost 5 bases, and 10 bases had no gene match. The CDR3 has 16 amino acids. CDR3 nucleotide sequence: TGCAGCGTTTACGCCGGGACAGGGGTCACGAACACTGAAGCTTTCTTT. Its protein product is CSVYAGTGVTNTEAFF.

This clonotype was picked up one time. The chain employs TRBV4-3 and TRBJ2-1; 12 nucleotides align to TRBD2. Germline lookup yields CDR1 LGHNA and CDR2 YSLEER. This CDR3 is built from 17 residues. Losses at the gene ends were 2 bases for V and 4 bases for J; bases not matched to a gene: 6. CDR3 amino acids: CASSQLLAGGAYNEQFF. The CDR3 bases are TGCGCCAGCAGCCAATTACTAGCGGGGGGCGCTTACAATGAGCAGTTCTTC.

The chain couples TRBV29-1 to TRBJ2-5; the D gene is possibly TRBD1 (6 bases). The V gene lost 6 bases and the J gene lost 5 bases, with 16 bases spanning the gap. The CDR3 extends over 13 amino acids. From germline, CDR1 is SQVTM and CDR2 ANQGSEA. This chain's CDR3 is CSVDSYTGETQYF. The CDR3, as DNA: TGCAGCGTGGACAGCTATACCGGGGAGACCCAGTACTTC.

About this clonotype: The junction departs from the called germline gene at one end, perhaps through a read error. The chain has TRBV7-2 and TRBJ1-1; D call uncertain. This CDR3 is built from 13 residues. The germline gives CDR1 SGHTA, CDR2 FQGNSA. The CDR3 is CASSSDGNIEAFF. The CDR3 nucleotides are TGTGCCAGCAGCTCCGACGGTAACATTGAAGCTTTCTTT.

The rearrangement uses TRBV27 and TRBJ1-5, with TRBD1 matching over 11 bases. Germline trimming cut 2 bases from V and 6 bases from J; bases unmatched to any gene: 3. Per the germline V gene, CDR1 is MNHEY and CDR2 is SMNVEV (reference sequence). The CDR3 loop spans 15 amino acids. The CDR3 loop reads CASSLAGQGVQPQHF. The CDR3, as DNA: TGTGCCAGCAGTTTAGCGGGACAGGGGGTTCAGCCCCAGCATTTT.

In DNA form, the CDR3 reads TGCAGTGCTCCTACTCTAGCGGGGACGGACATTCAGTACTTC. Its protein product is CSAPTLAGTDIQYF. The V and J genes are TRBV20-1 and TRBJ2-4, with 9 bases aligning to TRBD2. The CDR3 loop spans 14 amino acids. Trimming at V came to 5 bases and at J to 8 bases, leaving 10 bases not matched to a gene. The germline V gene encodes CDR1 DFQATT and CDR2 SNEGSKA (reference sequence).

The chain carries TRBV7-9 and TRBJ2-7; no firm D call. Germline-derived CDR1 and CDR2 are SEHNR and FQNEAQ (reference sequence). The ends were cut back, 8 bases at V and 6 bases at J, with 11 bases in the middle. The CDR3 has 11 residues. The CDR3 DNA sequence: TGTGCCAGCGGTTCCCCGGCCGAGCAGTACTTC. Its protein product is CASGSPAEQYF.

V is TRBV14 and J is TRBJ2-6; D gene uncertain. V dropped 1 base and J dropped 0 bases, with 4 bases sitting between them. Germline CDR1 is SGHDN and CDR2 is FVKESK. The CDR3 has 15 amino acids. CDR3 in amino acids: CASSQVGSGANVLTF. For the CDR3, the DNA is TGTGCCAGCAGCCAAGTGGGCTCTGGGGCCAACGTCCTGACTTTC.

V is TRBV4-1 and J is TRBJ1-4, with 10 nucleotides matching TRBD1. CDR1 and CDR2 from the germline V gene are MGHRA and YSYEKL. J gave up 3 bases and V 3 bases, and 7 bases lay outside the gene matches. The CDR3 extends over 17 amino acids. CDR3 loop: CASSHFRDRGPNEKLFF. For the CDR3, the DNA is TGCGCCAGCAGCCATTTCCGGGACAGGGGACCTAATGAAAAACTGTTTTTT.

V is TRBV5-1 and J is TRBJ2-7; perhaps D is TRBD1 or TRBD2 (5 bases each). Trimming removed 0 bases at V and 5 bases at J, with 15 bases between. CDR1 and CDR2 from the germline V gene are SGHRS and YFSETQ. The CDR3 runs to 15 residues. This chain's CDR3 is CASSLAPGSPDEQYF. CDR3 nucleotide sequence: TGCGCCAGCAGCTTGGCCCCAGGGAGCCCAGACGAGCAGTACTTC.

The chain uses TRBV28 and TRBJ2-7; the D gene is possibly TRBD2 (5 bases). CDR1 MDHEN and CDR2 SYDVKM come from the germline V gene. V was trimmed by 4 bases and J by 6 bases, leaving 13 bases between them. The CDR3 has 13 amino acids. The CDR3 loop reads CASSWTSPSEQYF. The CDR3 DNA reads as TGTGCCAGCAGTTGGACTTCCCCCTCCGAGCAGTACTTC.

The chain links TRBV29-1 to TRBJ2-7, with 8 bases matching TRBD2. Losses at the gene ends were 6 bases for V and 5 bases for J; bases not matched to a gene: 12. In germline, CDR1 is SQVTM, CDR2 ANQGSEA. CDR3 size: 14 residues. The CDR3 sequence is CSVARNGGAHEQYF. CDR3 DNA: TGCAGCGTAGCCAGGAACGGGGGGGCCCACGAGCAGTACTTC.

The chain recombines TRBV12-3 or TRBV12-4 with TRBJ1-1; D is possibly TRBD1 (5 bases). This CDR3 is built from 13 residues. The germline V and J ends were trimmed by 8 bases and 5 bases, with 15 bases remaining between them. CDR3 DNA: TGTGCCAGCTTAGCGGGGGATTGGACTGAAGCTTTCTTT. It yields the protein CASLAGDWTEAFF.

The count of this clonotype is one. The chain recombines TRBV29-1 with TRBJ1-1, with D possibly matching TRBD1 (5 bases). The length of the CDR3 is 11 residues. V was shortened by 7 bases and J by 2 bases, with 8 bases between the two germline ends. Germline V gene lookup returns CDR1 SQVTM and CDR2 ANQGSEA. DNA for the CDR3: TGCAGCGGGTGGGACAACACTGAAGCTTTCTTT. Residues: CSGWDNTEAFF.

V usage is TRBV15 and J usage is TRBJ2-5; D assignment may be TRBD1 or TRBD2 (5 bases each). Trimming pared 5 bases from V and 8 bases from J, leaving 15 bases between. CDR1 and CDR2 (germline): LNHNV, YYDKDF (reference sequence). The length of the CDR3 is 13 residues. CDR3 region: CATSGGPGFTQYF. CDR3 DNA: TGTGCCACCAGCGGGGGACCGGGGTTTACCCAGTACTTC.

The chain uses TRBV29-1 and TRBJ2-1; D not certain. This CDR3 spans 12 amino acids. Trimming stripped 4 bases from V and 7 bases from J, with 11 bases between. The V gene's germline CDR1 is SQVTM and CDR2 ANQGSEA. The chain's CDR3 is CSVAYSENEQFF. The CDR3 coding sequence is TGCAGCGTTGCCTACAGCGAGAATGAGCAGTTCTTC.

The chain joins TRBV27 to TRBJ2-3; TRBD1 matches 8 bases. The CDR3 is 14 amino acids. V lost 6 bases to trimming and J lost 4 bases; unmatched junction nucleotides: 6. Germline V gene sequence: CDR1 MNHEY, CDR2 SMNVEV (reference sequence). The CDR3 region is CASSFTGGPDTQYF. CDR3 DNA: TGTGCCAGCAGCTTTACAGGGGGGCCAGATACGCAGTATTTT.